These 30 T cell receptor beta chains share one sample of origin, sequenced in a study of cytomegalovirus exposure and HLA in healthy donors. The study ran its PCR with 60 Vbeta and 13 Jbeta primers. Clones were read by immunoSEQ multiplex PCR, and TCRdb kept only the in-frame ones, dropping some. The sample has roughly 84,000 clones; 63% are singletons. Sequencing input: PBMCs. The receptors here all came from a woman between 35 and 50 years old in good health and CMV-seropositive.

This chain uses TRBV7-2 with TRBJ2-7; D is uncertain. The CDR3 consists of 12 residues. V was trimmed by 2 bases and J by 3 bases, leaving 5 bases between them. The germline gives CDR1 SGHTA, CDR2 FQGNSA. In DNA form, the CDR3 reads TGTGCCAGCAGCTTATCGGGCTACGAGCAGTACTTC. Translation gives CASSLSGYEQYF.

This clone was observed once. The chain employs TRBV2 and TRBJ1-1; 7 positions match TRBD1. CDR3 size: 13 residues. Losses at the gene ends were 3 bases for V and 5 bases for J; bases not matched to a gene: 3. Per germline, CDR1 SNHLY and CDR2 FYNNEI. The CDR3 loop reads CASSDPGGTEAFF. CDR3 DNA: TGTGCCAGCAGTGACCCAGGGGGGACTGAAGCTTTCTTT.

In its sample, this clone was seen a few times. The chain joins TRBV9 to TRBJ1-2; D unresolved. Germline V gene data show CDR1 as SGDLS and CDR2 as YYNGEE. Trimming shortened V by 0 bases and J by 5 bases, and 14 bases separated the two germline ends. The CDR3 runs 15 residues. Here the CDR3 DNA reads TGTGCCAGCAGCGTAGATCGCGGTCCCACTTATGGCTACACCTTC. Translating gives CASSVDRGPTYGYTF.

As to this clone: The DNA is left out, because the CDR3 cannot be placed on it with certainty; the CDR3 is given as TCRdb lists it. The J gene is TRBJ2-3, the V gene TRBV28; TRBD2, the D gene given by the table, was not confirmed from the DNA. The CDR3 has 14 amino acids, counting both end residues. Germline V gene data show CDR1 as MDHEN and CDR2 as SYDVKM. CDR3: CASSFLESTDTQYF.

The genes are TRBV23-1 and TRBJ2-4; TRBD1 aligns across 10 bases. TRBV23-1 is marked as an open reading frame, function uncertain. This CDR3 has 17 residues. J lost 0 bases, V lost 8 bases, and 10 bases had no gene match. CDR3: CASYTDRGQLAKNIQYF. The CDR3, as DNA: TGCGCCAGCTATACCGACAGGGGGCAATTAGCCAAAAACATTCAGTACTTC.

This clone was recorded once. The rearrangement uses TRBV5-4 and TRBJ2-5; D gene uncertain. The DNA end favors TRBJ2-7, so the J call may be wrong. The V gene's germline CDR1 is SGHNT and CDR2 YYREEE (reference sequence). The CDR3 has 14 residues. CDR3 sequence: CASSPYDLTYEQYF. For the CDR3, the DNA is TGTGCCAGCAGCCCGTATGACTTAACCTACGAGCAGTACTTC.

This chain links TRBV7-8 with TRBJ2-3; 10 nucleotides align to TRBD2. Germline values: CDR1 SGHVS, CDR2 FQNEAQ. The CDR3 sequence is 16 residues long. V gave up 1 base and J gave up 5 bases; unmatched junction bases: 6. For the CDR3, the DNA is TGTGCCAGCAGCTTAGAGAGCGGGAGGGGGGGAGATACGCAGTATTTT. Amino acid sequence: CASSLESGRGGDTQYF. The full variable domain, rest sourced from reference TRBV7-8 and TRBJ2-3, is GAGVSQSPRYKVAKRGQDVALRCDPISGHVSLFWYQQALGQGPEFLTYFQNEAQLDKSGLPSDRFFAERPEGSVSTLKIQRTQQEDSAVYLCASSLESGRGGDTQYFGPGTRLTVL.

The chain employs TRBV6-6 and TRBJ2-7; 8 bases are a match to TRBD2. CDR3 length equals 15 residues. Unmatched junction bases numbered 14, after V lost 8 bases and J lost 5 bases. Germline CDR1 MNHNY, CDR2 SVGAGI (reference sequence). The CDR3 is CASWDAGTRAHEQYF. The CDR3 DNA reads as TGTGCCAGCTGGGACGCCGGGACTAGAGCCCACGAGCAGTACTTC.

A note on this clone: Other DNA variants within this sample encode the same CDR3. The chain has TRBV5-6 and TRBJ1-2; 7 positions match TRBD1. This CDR3 spans 16 amino acids. Germline trimming cut 4 bases from V and 2 bases from J; bases unmatched to any gene: 11. CDR1 and CDR2 from the germline V gene are SGHDT and YYEEEE. The CDR3 spells CASSGDTGAGNYGYTF. In nucleotides, the CDR3 is TGTGCCAGCAGCGGAGACACAGGGGCCGGAAACTATGGCTACACCTTC.

V usage is TRBV28 and J usage is TRBJ2-7; the match to TRBD1 covers 9 bases. J lost 5 bases, V lost 4 bases, and 21 bases had no gene match. Germline lookup yields CDR1 MDHEN and CDR2 SYDVKM. The CDR3 runs to 19 residues. The CDR3 is CASSSPNYLTGGGKDEQYF. CDR3 DNA: TGTGCCAGCAGTTCGCCAAATTATCTTACAGGGGGCGGTAAGGACGAGCAGTACTTC.

This chain links TRBV5-1 with TRBJ2-5; 10 nucleotides agree with TRBD2. The V gene's germline CDR1 is SGHRS and CDR2 YFSETQ. V lost 4 bases to trimming and J lost 2 bases; unmatched junction nucleotides: 8. The CDR3 has 16 residues. CDR3 nucleotide sequence: TGCGCCAGCAGCCTCATCGGGACTAGCGAGCAAGAGACCCAGTACTTC. Translated: CASSLIGTSEQETQYF.

J is TRBJ1-2 and V is TRBV19; maybe TRBD1 (6 bases). The CDR3 loop spans 13 amino acids. Trimming took off 5 bases at V and 2 bases at J, with 9 bases between the two ends. The V gene's germline CDR1 is LNHDA and CDR2 SQIVND (reference sequence). CDR3 residues: CASSDTGNYGYTF. CDR3 DNA: TGTGCCAGTAGTGACACAGGGAACTATGGCTACACCTTC.

The rearrangement uses TRBV28 and TRBJ2-3; TRBD2 is a possible D gene (6 bases). Deletions cut 6 bases from V and 6 bases from J, with 19 bases between. The germline V gene has CDR1 MDHEN and CDR2 SYDVKM. The CDR3 has 15 amino acids. The CDR3 is CASSGETGTWDTQYF. Written as DNA, the CDR3 is TGTGCCAGCAGCGGGGAGACCGGGACTTGGGATACGCAGTATTTT.

The chain is built from TRBV27 and TRBJ2-7; D possibly corresponds to TRBD1 (5 bases). Trimming left V 5 bases short and J 1 base short, with 9 bases between. The CDR3 has 13 amino acids. The germline V gene has CDR1 MNHEY and CDR2 SMNVEV (reference sequence). Written as DNA, the CDR3 is TGTGCCAGCAGTCTACAGGTTTCCTACGAGCAGTACTTC. Residues: CASSLQVSYEQYF.

V gene TRBV6-5 combines with J gene TRBJ2-1; TRBD2 matches 10 bases. V lost 6 bases and J lost 4; bases outside the gene matches: 6. The CDR3 loop spans 15 amino acids. The germline V gene encodes CDR1 MNHEY and CDR2 SVGAGI. CDR3 bases: TGTGCCAGCAGGCCCGGGACTAGCGAGTACAATGAGCAGTTCTTC. It is translated as CASRPGTSEYNEQFF.

The chain joins TRBV5-1 to TRBJ2-5, with TRBD1 matching over 7 bases. Germline V gene lookup returns CDR1 SGHRS and CDR2 YFSETQ. The CDR3 is made up of 15 amino acids. Trimming at V came to 4 bases and at J to 2 bases, leaving 8 bases not matched to a gene. The chain's CDR3 is CASSADRVGQETQYF. In DNA form, the CDR3 reads TGCGCCAGCAGCGCCGACAGGGTCGGGCAAGAGACCCAGTACTTC.

The genes are TRBV4-1 and TRBJ2-1; 9 bases align to TRBD2. Germline CDR1 is MGHRA and CDR2 is YSYEKL. The CDR3 spans 14 residues. V lost 4 bases and J lost 6; bases outside the gene matches: 4. The CDR3 region has the DNA TGCGCCAGCAGCCGGGCGGGAGGGTTCAATGAGCAGTTCTTC. As protein: CASSRAGGFNEQFF.

The chain employs TRBV7-9 and TRBJ1-4; 7 bases line up with TRBD1. V lost 6 bases and J lost 4; bases outside the gene matches: 17. CDR1 and CDR2 (germline): SEHNR, FQNEAQ (reference sequence). The CDR3 loop spans 18 amino acids. The CDR3 sequence is CASSFQPGQQDFNEKLFF. CDR3 DNA sequence: TGTGCCAGCAGTTTCCAACCGGGACAGCAGGATTTTAATGAAAAACTGTTTTTT.

This chain connects TRBV11-2 to TRBJ2-7; TRBD1 matches 8 bases. The ends lost 3 bases at V and 4 bases at J; junction bases unmatched: 8. Germline values: CDR1 SGHAT, CDR2 FQNNGV. The CDR3 is 15 amino acids. CDR3 region: CASSFGQGHEYEQYF. In DNA, the CDR3 is TGTGCCAGCAGCTTCGGACAGGGTCACGAATACGAGCAGTACTTC.

The rearrangement links TRBV28 to TRBJ2-3, with TRBD1 matching over 9 bases. The length of the CDR3 is 15 residues. The germline V gene has CDR1 MDHEN and CDR2 SYDVKM. V gave up 0 bases and J gave up 3 bases; unmatched junction bases: 1. Here the CDR3 DNA reads TGTGCCAGCAGTTTATGGGGACAGGGTACAGATACGCAGTATTTT. Translated, it gives CASSLWGQGTDTQYF.

The chain carries TRBV27 and TRBJ1-2, with a possible D match to TRBD1 (6 bases). The germline V gene encodes CDR1 MNHEY and CDR2 SMNVEV (reference sequence). This CDR3 spans 14 amino acids. The germline V and J ends were trimmed by 3 bases and 5 bases, with 13 bases remaining between them. The CDR3 loop is CASSFGRGEYGYTF. CDR3 DNA sequence: TGTGCCAGCAGTTTTGGGAGGGGGGAATATGGCTACACCTTC.

This clone was observed a handful of times. The J gene is TRBJ2-3, the V gene TRBV5-5, with 8 bases fitting TRBD1. There are 15 residues in the CDR3. From germline, CDR1 is SGHKS and CDR2 YYEKEE (reference sequence). V dropped 6 bases and J dropped 5; count of bases not matched to a gene: 11. The CDR3 sequence is CASIPQQGARDTQYF. In DNA form, the CDR3 reads TGTGCCAGCATCCCTCAGCAGGGGGCAAGAGATACGCAGTATTTT.

V gene TRBV5-1 combines with J gene TRBJ2-1; 8 bases fit TRBD1. V trimming: 0 bases; J trimming: 4 bases; junction bases outside the gene matches: 0. This CDR3 comprises 14 residues. Germline V CDR1 and CDR2: SGHRS, YFSETQ. The CDR3 loop reads CASSLGDRYNEQFF. DNA for the CDR3: TGCGCCAGCAGCTTGGGGGACAGGTACAATGAGCAGTTCTTC. The full variable domain, in which reference TRBV5-1 and TRBJ2-1 provide the parts outside the CDR3, is KAGVTQTPRYLIKTRGQQVTLSCSPISGHRSVSWYQQTPGQGLQFLFEYFSETQRNKGNFPGRFSGRQFSNSRSEMNVSTLELGDSALYLCASSLGDRYNEQFFGPGTRLTVL.

The J gene is TRBJ1-4, the V gene TRBV4-1; D is ambiguous. From germline, CDR1 is MGHRA and CDR2 YSYEKL. CDR3 size: 18 residues. V shed 0 bases and J shed 0 bases, with 14 bases lying between them. The CDR3 region has the DNA TGCGCCAGCAGCCAAGATTCCGAGCCCCGGGCAACTAATGAAAAACTGTTTTTT. Encoded protein: CASSQDSEPRATNEKLFF.

The chain recombines TRBV30 with TRBJ2-1, with 9 bases matching TRBD2. In germline, CDR1 is GTSNPN, CDR2 SVGIG (reference sequence). The CDR3 covers 11 residues. V dropped 4 bases and J dropped 10; count of bases not matched to a gene: 2. In DNA, the CDR3 is TGTGCCTGGAACGCGGGGGGGGAGCAGTTCTTC. This sequence encodes CAWNAGGEQFF.

J is TRBJ2-7 and V is TRBV28; no clear D. The germline V gene has CDR1 MDHEN and CDR2 SYDVKM. The CDR3 length is 11 residues. Trimming pared 5 bases from V and 5 bases from J, leaving 7 bases between. CDR3 in amino acids: CASSTIHEQYF. CDR3 nucleotide sequence: TGTGCCAGCAGTACAATTCACGAGCAGTACTTC.

The chain uses TRBV18 and TRBJ1-1; possibly TRBD1 for D (5 bases). The CDR3 covers 15 residues. Germline V gene data show CDR1 as KGHSH and CDR2 as LQKENI. V lost 6 bases and J lost 3, with 17 bases in between. CDR3 nucleotide sequence: TGTGCCAGCTCCCCGACGCAGGGTGGGCACACTGAAGCTTTCTTT. It specifies CASSPTQGGHTEAFF.

This clone is judged medium-sized. The CDR3 DNA reads as TGTGCCAGCAGTGAAAGGTCTACAGGGGCTCAGCCCCAGCATTTT. This encodes CASSERSTGAQPQHF. The chain employs TRBV6-1 and TRBJ1-5; 7 nucleotides match TRBD1. Trimming at V came to 2 bases and at J to 6 bases, leaving 7 bases not matched to a gene. This CDR3 has 15 amino acids. Germline-derived CDR1 and CDR2 are MNHNS and SASEGT.

V and J are TRBV6-1 and TRBJ2-7; tentative D call: TRBD2 (6 bases). Trimming removed 5 bases from V and 0 bases from J, with 11 bases in between. The germline gives CDR1 MNHNS, CDR2 SASEGT. The CDR3 extends over 14 amino acids. This chain's CDR3 is CASSRDFSSYEQYF. The DNA of the CDR3 is TGTGCCAGCAGTCGGGACTTCAGCTCCTACGAGCAGTACTTC.

In this sample, this clone turned up a few times. The genes are TRBV2 and TRBJ1-4; D unresolved. Trimming removed 2 bases from V and 4 bases from J, with 8 bases in between. The germline V gene encodes CDR1 SNHLY and CDR2 FYNNEI. The CDR3 sequence is 14 residues long. The CDR3 spells CASSESGFNEKLFF. The CDR3 DNA sequence: TGTGCCAGCAGTGAATCGGGGTTTAATGAAAAACTGTTTTTT.